The 6 T cell receptor beta chains presented below share a single source sample, sequenced in a study of T-cell reconstitution after alpha-beta-depleted transplantation in children. Unique molecular identifiers were incorporated into the prepared TCRbeta library. TCRdb reprocessed the PCR reads with MiXCR, giving one entry per CDR3 protein. Among fewer than 350,000 distinct CDR3 sequences listed, approximately 10% were seen once. Sequencing was performed on peripheral blood, taken 180 days after TCRalphabeta/CD19-depleted stem cell transplant. These receptors all come from a male patient aged 2-10 years who had a stem cell transplant for chronic granulomatous disease, so the T cells may come from the graft donor.

At least ten counts were recorded for this clonotype. This chain uses TRBV10-3 with TRBJ2-7; 8 bases fit TRBD1. CDR1 and CDR2 (germline): ENHRY, SYGVKD. Losses at the gene ends were 6 bases for V and 2 bases for J; bases not matched to a gene: 3. The CDR3 is made up of 13 amino acids. DNA of the CDR3: TGTGCCATCAGAACGGGACAGGCCTACGAGCAGTACTTC. It translates to CAIRTGQAYEQYF.

About this clonotype itself: A read error may be the cause here, since a much bigger clone is one base away. The gene calls are TRBV5-1 and TRBJ1-5, with 11 nucleotides matching TRBD1. The length of the CDR3 is 15 residues. Germline CDR1 and CDR2: SGHRS and YFSETQ. CDR3 residues: CAGSLGDRGGQPQHF. CDR3 in DNA: TGCGCCGGCAGCTTGGGGGACAGGGGGGGCCAGCCCCAGCATTTT.

This clonotype was picked up many times. V and J are TRBV27 and TRBJ2-7; TRBD2 agrees at 10 bases. Germline V gene sequence: CDR1 MNHEY, CDR2 SMNVEV (reference sequence). CDR3 length equals 12 residues. The J segment lost 6 bases and the V segment lost 8 bases, leaving 4 bases of the junction unmatched. The CDR3 DNA reads as TGTGCCAGCGGCATAGCGGGAGGCGAGCAGTACTTC. Translation gives CASGIAGGEQYF.

At least ten counts were recorded for this clonotype. V usage is TRBV7-2 and J usage is TRBJ2-1; D is unclear. Germline CDR1 is SGHTA and CDR2 is FQGNSA. Between the trimmed V and J ends, which lost 1 base and 12 bases, there was a span of 16 bases. This CDR3 has 14 amino acids. CDR3 residues: CASSLGGTLLVQFF. As DNA, the CDR3 is TGTGCCAGCAGCTTAGGAGGCACCCTCCTTGTGCAGTTCTTC.

This chain links TRBV28 with TRBJ2-3; 11 nucleotides align to TRBD1. V shed 6 bases and J 4 bases; nucleotides not matched to a gene: 6. This CDR3 comprises 15 residues. Germline CDR1 MDHEN, CDR2 SYDVKM. CDR3 nucleotide sequence: TGTGCCAGCAGGGACAGGGGGCGCCTGGCAGATACGCAGTATTTT. Translating gives CASRDRGRLADTQYF.

The sample holds many counts of this clonotype. The chain recombines TRBV2 with TRBJ1-5; TRBD1 agrees at 8 bases. Germline-derived CDR1 and CDR2 are SNHLY and FYNNEI. Trimming took 3 bases from V and 3 from J; bases not matched to a gene: 4. The CDR3 runs to 15 residues. This chain's CDR3 is CASSEVGQVNQPQHF. The CDR3 DNA reads as TGTGCCAGCAGTGAGGTGGGACAGGTCAATCAGCCCCAGCATTTT.